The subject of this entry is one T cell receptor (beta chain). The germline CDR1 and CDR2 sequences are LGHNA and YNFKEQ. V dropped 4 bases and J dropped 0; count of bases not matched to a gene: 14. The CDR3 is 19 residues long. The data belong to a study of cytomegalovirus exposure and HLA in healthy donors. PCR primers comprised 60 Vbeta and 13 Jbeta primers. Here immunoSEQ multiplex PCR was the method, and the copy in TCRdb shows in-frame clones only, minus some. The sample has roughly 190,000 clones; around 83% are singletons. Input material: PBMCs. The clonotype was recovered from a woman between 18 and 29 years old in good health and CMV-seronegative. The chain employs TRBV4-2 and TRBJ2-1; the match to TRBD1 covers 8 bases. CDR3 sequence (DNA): TGTGCCAGCAGCCTCCGGACAGGGTCGCCTGTCAGCTCCTACAATGAGCAGTTCTTC. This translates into CASSLRTGSPVSSYNEQFF.